Below are 14 T cell receptor beta chains sequenced from a single sample in a study of T cell responses to AZD1222 COVID-19 vaccine. The protocol was immunoSEQ multiplex PCR, while the TCRdb copy is restricted to in-frame clones and leaves out a portion. Of about 150,000 clones in the sample, 90% are singletons; the top ten hold approximately 1.5%. The sample consisted of peripheral blood, taken 28 days after the second AZD1222 dose. The source of these receptors is an adult who received the AZD1222 COVID-19 vaccine.

The V and J genes are TRBV6-6 and TRBJ1-5; a weak D match, TRBD1 (5 bases). Per germline, CDR1 MNHNY and CDR2 SVGAGI (reference sequence). Trimming took off 8 bases at V and 2 bases at J, with 10 bases between the two ends. The CDR3 has 13 amino acids. CDR3 in amino acids: CASSGGRNQPQHF. The CDR3 DNA is TGTGCCAGCTCCGGGGGACGCAATCAGCCCCAGCATTTT.

The chain carries TRBV7-9 and TRBJ1-2, with 9 bases aligning to TRBD1. Germline loops: CDR1 SEHNR, CDR2 FQNEAQ (reference sequence). V shed 5 bases and J 6 bases; nucleotides not matched to a gene: 16. The CDR3 loop spans 17 amino acids. The CDR3 sequence is CASSGSGTGRKRDGYTF. CDR3 DNA sequence: TGTGCCAGCAGCGGCTCCGGGACAGGGAGAAAGAGGGATGGCTACACCTTC. Complete variable domain (other parts from reference TRBV7-9 and TRBJ1-2): DTGVSQNPRHKITKRGQNVTFRCDPISEHNRLYWYRQTLGQGPEFLTYFQNEAQLEKSRLLSDRFSAERPKGSFSTLEIQRTEQGDSAMYLCASSGSGTGRKRDGYTFGSGTRLTVV.

This chain joins TRBV5-4 and TRBJ1-2; no reliable D call. Between the trimmed V and J ends, which lost 3 bases and 2 bases, there was a span of 8 bases. This CDR3 comprises 13 residues. Germline assignment: CDR1 SGHNT and CDR2 YYREEE (reference sequence). The CDR3 sequence is CASSWVGNYGYTF. The CDR3 bases are TGTGCCAGCAGCTGGGTAGGGAACTATGGCTACACCTTC. Filled out from reference TRBV5-4 and TRBJ1-2, the complete variable domain reads ETGVTQSPTHLIKTRGQQVTLRCSSQSGHNTVSWYQQALGQGPQFIFQYYREEENGRGNFPPRFSGLQFPNYSSELNVNALELDDSALYLCASSWVGNYGYTFGSGTRLTVV.

This chain connects TRBV7-9 to TRBJ2-1, with a possible D match to TRBD1 (6 bases). CDR1 and CDR2 from the germline V gene are SEHNR and FQNEAQ (reference sequence). Trimming removed 5 bases at V and 0 bases at J, with 14 bases between. This CDR3 is 16 amino acids long. CDR3 in DNA: TGTGCCAGCAGCCCCTACAGGGATAGCTCCTACAATGAGCAGTTCTTC. This codes for CASSPYRDSSYNEQFF.

The V and J genes are TRBV11-1 and TRBJ2-5, with 9 bases that match TRBD1. The CDR3 consists of 15 residues. Germline-derived CDR1 and CDR2 are SGHAT and FQDESV (reference sequence). With 4 bases clipped from V and 0 bases from J, the junction kept 3 bases outside the gene matches. CDR3 DNA sequence: TGTGCCAGCAGCTCCCGGGACAGGGACCAAGAGACCCAGTACTTC. Residues: CASSSRDRDQETQYF.

V usage is TRBV7-9 and J usage is TRBJ2-7; D is ambiguous. The CDR3 length is 11 residues. V shed 5 bases and J shed 3 bases, with 5 bases lying between them. The germline V gene encodes CDR1 SEHNR and CDR2 FQNEAQ (reference sequence). The CDR3 here is CASSPLYEQYF. The CDR3 DNA reads as TGTGCCAGCAGCCCGCTCTACGAGCAGTACTTC.

This clone was seen only a few times. The J gene is TRBJ2-7, the V gene TRBV5-1; TRBD2 matches 9 bases. The CDR3 length is 15 residues. Germline CDR1 and CDR2: SGHRS and YFSETQ. The V gene end was trimmed by 0 bases and the J gene end by 4 bases; junction bases not matched to a gene: 5. The CDR3 here is CASSLVAGERYEQYF. CDR3 coding DNA: TGCGCCAGCAGCTTGGTAGCGGGAGAACGGTACGAGCAGTACTTC. The full variable domain, its missing parts supplied by reference TRBV5-1 and TRBJ2-7, is KAGVTQTPRYLIKTRGQQVTLSCSPISGHRSVSWYQQTPGQGLQFLFEYFSETQRNKGNFPGRFSGRQFSNSRSEMNVSTLELGDSALYLCASSLVAGERYEQYFGPGTRLTVT.

The gene calls are TRBV28 and TRBJ2-1; D not certain. The CDR3 is made up of 13 amino acids. The germline V gene encodes CDR1 MDHEN and CDR2 SYDVKM. Between the trimmed V and J ends, which lost 7 bases and 6 bases, there was a span of 13 bases. CDR3 DNA: TGTGCCAGCATCTCGCATGTGTCCAATGAGCAGTTCTTC. Translation gives CASISHVSNEQFF.

This chain links TRBV19 with TRBJ2-7; unclear D gene. The CDR3 contains 13 residues. Germline CDR1 LNHDA, CDR2 SQIVND (reference sequence). Trimming stripped 0 bases from V and 7 bases from J, with 10 bases between. The CDR3 nucleotides are TGTGCCAGTAGTATAGATGGCAGCAGGGAGCAGTACTTC. It yields the protein CASSIDGSREQYF. The complete variable domain, with remaining parts taken from reference TRBV19 and TRBJ2-7, reads DGGITQSPKYLFRKEGQNVTLSCEQNLNHDAMYWYRQDPGQGLRLIYYSQIVNDFQKGDIAEGYSVSREKKESFPLTVTSAQKNPTAFYLCASSIDGSREQYFGPGTRLTVT.

This clone has a single count. The chain carries TRBV27 and TRBJ1-5; TRBD1 aligns across 10 bases. The ends lost 3 bases at V and 4 bases at J; junction bases unmatched: 3. The CDR3 has 15 amino acids. Germline CDR1 is MNHEY and CDR2 is SMNVEV (reference sequence). The CDR3 sequence: CASSFGGQGNQPQHF. The CDR3 DNA is TGTGCCAGCAGTTTTGGGGGACAGGGGAATCAGCCCCAGCATTTT.

This clone has a single count. This sequence joins TRBV5-5 and TRBJ1-2, with D possibly TRBD1 on 6 matching bases. Germline loops: CDR1 SGHKS, CDR2 YYEKEE (reference sequence). V lost 0 bases and J 8 bases, leaving 8 bases between the germline ends. This CDR3 is built from 12 residues. CDR3 sequence: CASSLVQGGYTF. In DNA form, the CDR3 reads TGTGCCAGCAGCTTGGTGCAGGGGGGCTACACCTTC.

This chain uses TRBV14 with TRBJ1-1; D perhaps matches TRBD1 (5 bases). CDR1 and CDR2 (germline): SGHDN, FVKESK. The CDR3 length is 12 residues. Between the trimmed V and J ends, which lost 4 bases and 5 bases, there was a span of 8 bases. The CDR3 DNA reads as TGTGCCAGCAGCCTGGGGACGACTGAAGCTTTCTTT. This encodes CASSLGTTEAFF.

V and J are TRBV12-3 or TRBV12-4 and TRBJ1-2, with a possible D match to TRBD1 (5 bases). This CDR3 has 12 residues. The V and J ends lost 3 bases and 5 bases respectively, with 7 bases between them. In DNA form, the CDR3 reads TGTGCCAGCAGTTTGGGGACGTATGGCTACACCTTC. It yields the protein CASSLGTYGYTF.

The V call is TRBV7-9, the J call TRBJ1-2; the D is unclear. This CDR3 has 15 amino acids. Germline V CDR1 and CDR2: SEHNR, FQNEAQ (reference sequence). Trimming stripped 0 bases from V and 2 bases from J, with 10 bases between. The CDR3 nucleotides read TGTGCCAGCAGCTTAGCTGGCGGGATCAACTATGGCTACACCTTC. Residues: CASSLAGGINYGYTF.